This passage covers 16 T cell receptor beta chains from one sample sequenced in a study of tumor-infiltrating lymphocytes in localized non-small cell lung cancer. This table comes from immunoSEQ multiplex PCR, and its TCRdb copy is limited to in-frame clones, with some not included. The table has more than 10,000 clones, roughly 82% seen once. The sample comprised uninvolved lung tissue not adjacent to the tumor. Source of these receptors: a human donor with non-small cell lung cancer.

V usage is TRBV4-3 and J usage is TRBJ1-5; D perhaps matches TRBD1 (5 bases). Germline CDR1 is LGHNA and CDR2 is YSLEER. Trimming stripped 2 bases from V and 1 base from J, with 12 bases between. The CDR3 is made up of 16 amino acids. DNA for the CDR3: TGCGCCAGCAGCCAATCAACCGGGGGAAGCAATCAGCCCCAGCATTTT. Translation: CASSQSTGGSNQPQHF.

This rearrangement joins TRBV19 to TRBJ2-2; 7 positions match TRBD1. The CDR3 sequence is 15 residues long. Germline CDR1 reads LNHDA; CDR2 reads SQIVND (reference sequence). The ends lost 5 bases at V and 5 bases at J; junction bases unmatched: 8. In nucleotides, the CDR3 is TGTGCCAGTAGTCCATACAGGGGAATAACCGGGGAGCTGTTTTTT. Its translation is CASSPYRGITGELFF.

The chain combines TRBV4-3 with TRBJ2-2; D is unclear. The CDR3 length is 14 residues. The germline V gene has CDR1 LGHNA and CDR2 YSLEER. Between the trimmed V and J ends, which lost 0 bases and 4 bases, there was a span of 6 bases. CDR3 nucleotides: TGCGCCAGCAGCCAAGATACAGCCACCGGGGAGCTGTTTTTT. This sequence encodes CASSQDTATGELFF.

The chain couples TRBV6-5 to TRBJ1-1; D possibly corresponds to TRBD1 (5 bases). The CDR3 has 14 residues. Looked up from germline, CDR1 is MNHEY and CDR2 is SVGAGI. Trimming removed 4 bases at V and 4 bases at J, with 13 bases between. The CDR3 sequence: CASSLEGGGTEAFF. For the CDR3, the DNA is TGTGCCAGCAGTTTGGAGGGTGGGGGCACTGAAGCTTTCTTT.

This clone has only one observation. The gene calls are TRBV28 and TRBJ2-1; 10 nucleotides line up with TRBD2. J was trimmed by 1 base and V by 3 bases; bases with no gene match: 9. CDR1 is MDHEN and CDR2 is SYDVKM in the germline V gene. This CDR3 contains 18 residues. The CDR3 bases are TGTGCCAGCAGTTTTGCTAGCGGGGGTCTCGGGTCCTACAATGAGCAGTTCTTC. Amino acids: CASSFASGGLGSYNEQFF. The entire variable domain, with the rest obtained from reference TRBV28 and TRBJ2-1, is as follows: DVKVTQSSRYLVKRTGEKVFLECVQDMDHENMFWYRQDPGLGLRLIYFSYDVKMKEKGDIPEGYSVSREKKERFSLILESASTNQTSMYLCASSFASGGLGSYNEQFFGPGTRLTVL.

The rearrangement uses TRBV18 and TRBJ2-1; tentative D call: TRBD1 (5 bases). Trimming stripped 1 base from V and 7 bases from J, with 17 bases between. The CDR3 extends over 16 amino acids. The germline V gene encodes CDR1 KGHSH and CDR2 LQKENI. This chain's CDR3 is CASSPLGQGMTNEQFF. The CDR3 DNA reads as TGTGCCAGCTCACCACTAGGGCAGGGAATGACTAATGAGCAGTTCTTC.

Relative to its sample, this clone is medium-sized (0.01 to 0.1%). The chain links TRBV19 to TRBJ1-2; D is perhaps TRBD1 (5 bases). This CDR3 region has 12 residues. CDR1 LNHDA and CDR2 SQIVND come from the germline V gene (reference sequence). Trimming shortened V by 8 bases and J by 6 bases, and 13 bases separated the two germline ends. The CDR3 coding sequence is TGTGCCAGTCACCAGGGCACAGATGGCTACACCTTC. This codes for CASHQGTDGYTF.

The chain employs TRBV6-5 and TRBJ1-2; D unresolved. The V end was cut by 2 bases, the J end by 8 bases, with 15 bases between. Looked up from germline, CDR1 is MNHEY and CDR2 is SVGAGI. The length of the CDR3 is 14 residues. In DNA, the CDR3 is TGTGCCAGCAGTTACGTGGGCAACGTAGGGGGCTACACCTTC. Translated, it gives CASSYVGNVGGYTF.

V usage is TRBV10-2 and J usage is TRBJ1-2, with 7 bases identical to TRBD1. J was trimmed by 5 bases and V by 8 bases; bases with no gene match: 5. CDR1 is WSHSY and CDR2 is SAAADI in the germline V gene. This CDR3 contains 12 residues. CDR3 nucleotide sequence: TGCGCCAGCCTAAGGGACAGTTATGGCTACACCTTC. Protein sequence: CASLRDSYGYTF.

This clone was seen just once. This chain joins TRBV15 and TRBJ2-7; 7 bases line up with TRBD1. Germline V gene sequence: CDR1 LNHNV, CDR2 YYDKDF (reference sequence). Losses at the gene ends were 1 base for V and 0 bases for J; bases not matched to a gene: 3. The CDR3 length is 15 residues. CDR3 amino acids: CATSRVTGVSYEQYF. In DNA form, the CDR3 reads TGTGCCACCAGCAGAGTCACAGGGGTCTCCTACGAGCAGTACTTC.

This clone is medium-sized. This chain joins TRBV30 and TRBJ1-3, with 7 nucleotides matching TRBD1. V was pared by 2 bases and J by 3 bases, with 7 bases of the junction left unmatched. The CDR3 sequence is 15 residues long. CDR1 is GTSNPN and CDR2 is SVGIG in the germline V gene (reference sequence). CDR3 in amino acids: CAWSNRGKVGNTIYF. In DNA form, the CDR3 reads TGTGCCTGGAGTAACAGGGGAAAGGTTGGAAACACCATATATTTT.

This clone was observed a single time. This rearrangement joins TRBV6-6 to TRBJ1-5; 7 positions agree with TRBD1. Germline CDR1 MNHNY, CDR2 SVGAGI (reference sequence). Losses at the gene ends were 4 bases for V and 4 bases for J; bases not matched to a gene: 10. There are 16 residues in the CDR3. The CDR3 protein is CASSSLIQGSNQPQHF. The CDR3 DNA reads as TGTGCCAGCAGTTCGCTAATACAGGGGAGTAATCAGCCCCAGCATTTT.

The chain has TRBV10-3 and TRBJ1-1; D may be TRBD1 (5 bases). The V end was cut by 0 bases, the J end by 4 bases, with 9 bases between. CDR3 size: 14 residues. CDR1 ENHRY and CDR2 SYGVKD come from the germline V gene. The CDR3 nucleotides are TGTGCCATCAGTGAGTCGGGGGAGATCACTGAAGCTTTCTTT. Translated, it gives CAISESGEITEAFF.

V usage is TRBV5-1 and J usage is TRBJ1-3, with TRBD1 identical over 10 bases. The CDR3 length is 15 residues. After removal of 4 bases from V and 3 bases from J, the junction contained 4 bases not matched to a gene. Looked up from germline, CDR1 is SGHRS and CDR2 is YFSETQ. The CDR3 nucleotides are TGCGCCAGCAGCCAGACAGGGGGCAGTGGAAACACCATATATTTT. It specifies CASSQTGGSGNTIYF.

There are a few counts of this clone. The chain uses TRBV5-1 and TRBJ1-4; tentative D call: TRBD1 (6 bases). Germline V gene data show CDR1 as SGHRS and CDR2 as YFSETQ. Deletions cut 0 bases from V and 5 bases from J, with 17 bases between. This CDR3 has 17 residues. DNA for the CDR3: TGCGCCAGCAGCTTGGCCTATGTTGGAGGGGGGAATGAAAAACTGTTTTTT. Encoded protein: CASSLAYVGGGNEKLFF.

V usage is TRBV29-1 and J usage is TRBJ1-2; 11 nucleotides align to TRBD1. The ends lost 5 bases at V and 0 bases at J; junction bases unmatched: 5. The germline V gene encodes CDR1 SQVTM and CDR2 ANQGSEA. This CDR3 has 15 amino acids. The CDR3 region has the DNA TGCAGCGTTCGGGACAGGGGGACGGCTAACTATGGCTACACCTTC. As protein: CSVRDRGTANYGYTF. Full variable domain (outside the CDR3, taken from reference TRBV29-1 and TRBJ1-2): SAVISQKPSRDICQRGTSLTIQCQVDSQVTMMFWYRQQPGQSLTLIATANQGSEATYESGFVIDKFPISRPNLTFSTLTVSNMSPEDSSIYLCSVRDRGTANYGYTFGSGTRLTVV.